This T cell receptor (beta chain) was captured in a study of T cell responses to AZD1222 COVID-19 vaccine. Concerning this clone: Antigen unknown.

Study results and caveats: Mostly white British, mostly female donors; authors suggested clonal diversity may be underestimated. Just a handful of AZD1222 recipients tested seropositive at baseline.

The method was immunoSEQ multiplex PCR; TCRdb's version includes in-frame clones alone and lacks a portion of them. Altogether just under 90,000 clones are present, approximately 89% being singletons, with the ten largest covering 5% to 6.5%. Germline V gene data show CDR1 as MGHRA and CDR2 as YSYEKL. The CDR3 extends over 14 amino acids. Trimming at V came to 4 bases and at J to 3 bases, leaving 5 bases not matched to a gene. V is TRBV4-1 and J is TRBJ1-2, with 7 bases aligning to TRBD1. This receptor was obtained from an adult who received the AZD1222 COVID-19 vaccine. The sequences come from peripheral blood, collected 28 days after the second AZD1222 dose. The CDR3 is CASSPDRLYYGYTF. For the CDR3, the DNA is TGCGCCAGCAGCCCGGACAGGTTATACTATGGCTACACCTTC.